The next 11 T cell receptor beta chains were all read from a single sample in a study of identifying expanded T cells in peripheral blood. TCRdb's copy holds only in-frame clones and misses some; the assay was immunoSEQ multiplex PCR. This sample has some 75,000 clones, with about nine tenths found just once. The sequencing sample was made of blood. The receptors shown here come from a person aged 18 to 75 in good health.

The genes are TRBV11-2 and TRBJ2-7, with D tentatively TRBD1 or TRBD2 (5 bases each). V was pared by 3 bases and J by 2 bases, with 14 bases between. The CDR3 contains 15 residues. Per germline, CDR1 SGHAT and CDR2 FQNNGV. CDR3 nucleotides: TGTGCCAGCAGCTTGGCCCGGGGCGAAGCCTACGAGCAGTACTTC. Translated: CASSLARGEAYEQYF.

The chain combines TRBV13 with TRBJ2-2; 8 positions match TRBD2. The germline CDR1 and CDR2 sequences are PRHDT and FYEKMQ (reference sequence). The J segment lost 4 bases and the V segment lost 2 bases, leaving 3 bases of the junction unmatched. The CDR3 has 15 residues. In nucleotides, the CDR3 is TGTGCCAGCAGCTTATCGGGAGGGGGCACCGGGGAGCTGTTTTTT. Translation: CASSLSGGGTGELFF.

The CDR3: CSVGRTLNTGELFF. For the CDR3, the DNA is TGCAGCGTTGGCCGGACCCTGAACACCGGGGAGCTGTTTTTT. This chain joins TRBV29-1 and TRBJ2-2; D is uncertain. With 4 bases removed from V and 1 base from J, the gap between germline ends came to 10 bases. In germline, CDR1 is SQVTM, CDR2 ANQGSEA. CDR3 length: 14 residues.

The chain couples TRBV28 to TRBJ2-1; 8 nucleotides line up with TRBD2. Losses at the gene ends were 8 bases for V and 6 bases for J; bases not matched to a gene: 9. Germline CDR1 reads MDHEN; CDR2 reads SYDVKM. CDR3 length: 14 amino acids. Here the CDR3 DNA reads TGTGCCAGCGACGGGAGGGCCGAAAGCAATGAGCAGTTCTTC. Residues: CASDGRAESNEQFF.

V is TRBV9 and J is TRBJ1-1, with D possibly being TRBD1 (6 bases). CDR3 size: 14 residues. The V gene's germline CDR1 is SGDLS and CDR2 YYNGEE. Trimming pared 2 bases from V and 5 bases from J, leaving 13 bases between. This CDR3 is CASSVDSGGTEAFF. Written as DNA, the CDR3 is TGTGCCAGCAGCGTGGACAGCGGAGGGACTGAAGCTTTCTTT. The complete variable domain, with remaining parts taken from reference TRBV9 and TRBJ1-1, reads DSGVTQTPKHLITATGQRVTLRCSPRSGDLSVYWYQQSLDQGLQFLIQYYNGEERAKGNILERFSAQQFPDLHSELNLSSLELGDSALYFCASSVDSGGTEAFFGQGTRLTVV.

The chain joins TRBV10-3 to TRBJ2-3; 9 bases are a match to TRBD2. This CDR3 has 16 amino acids. Trimming removed 3 bases from V and 5 bases from J; junction bases left unmatched: 9. Germline V gives CDR1 ENHRY, CDR2 SYGVKD. The CDR3 bases are TGTGCCATCAGTGAAGGCGGGAGGGCTTCCGGAGATACGCAGTATTTT. Its protein is CAISEGGRASGDTQYF.

The genes are TRBV27 and TRBJ2-7; D may be TRBD1 (6 bases). Germline assignment: CDR1 MNHEY and CDR2 SMNVEV (reference sequence). The V end lost 2 bases, the J end lost 1 base, and 9 bases lay between the germline ends. The CDR3 is made up of 14 amino acids. This chain's CDR3 is CASSLEQGSYEQYF. CDR3 DNA sequence: TGTGCCAGCAGTTTAGAACAGGGTTCCTACGAGCAGTACTTC.

The V and J genes are TRBV28 and TRBJ1-2, with 8 bases fitting TRBD1. V lost 6 bases to trimming and J lost 10 bases; unmatched junction nucleotides: 13. CDR3 length: 14 residues. Per the germline V gene, CDR1 is MDHEN and CDR2 is SYDVKM. The CDR3: CASRSRGQGGTYTF. The CDR3 nucleotides read TGTGCCAGCAGATCCCGCGGACAGGGTGGAACCTACACCTTC.

The chain links TRBV4-1 to TRBJ1-4; D ambiguous. The CDR3 covers 17 residues. Germline lookup yields CDR1 MGHRA and CDR2 YSYEKL. The germline V and J ends were trimmed by 0 bases and 5 bases, with 16 bases remaining between them. CDR3 coding DNA: TGCGCCAGCAGCCAAGATGGTTTAATTCATCGGAATGAAAAACTGTTTTTT. Protein: CASSQDGLIHRNEKLFF.

Only one count was recorded for this clone. The chain employs TRBV28 and TRBJ2-7, with 7 bases lining up with TRBD2. This CDR3 contains 14 residues. The junction had 6 bases not matched to a gene; V was cut back by 7 bases and J by 0 bases. The germline V gene has CDR1 MDHEN and CDR2 SYDVKM. CDR3: CASKVPGGSYEQYF. The CDR3 coding sequence is TGTGCCAGCAAGGTTCCGGGGGGCTCCTACGAGCAGTACTTC.

The CDR3 loop reads CATSRDFDSLNTEAFF. The CDR3, as DNA: TGTGCCACCAGCAGAGATTTCGACAGCCTGAACACTGAAGCTTTCTTT. The rearrangement uses TRBV15 and TRBJ1-1; TRBD1 is a possible D gene (5 bases). Per germline, CDR1 LNHNV and CDR2 YYDKDF (reference sequence). This CDR3 contains 16 residues. The V gene lost 0 bases and the J gene lost 0 bases, with 11 bases spanning the gap.